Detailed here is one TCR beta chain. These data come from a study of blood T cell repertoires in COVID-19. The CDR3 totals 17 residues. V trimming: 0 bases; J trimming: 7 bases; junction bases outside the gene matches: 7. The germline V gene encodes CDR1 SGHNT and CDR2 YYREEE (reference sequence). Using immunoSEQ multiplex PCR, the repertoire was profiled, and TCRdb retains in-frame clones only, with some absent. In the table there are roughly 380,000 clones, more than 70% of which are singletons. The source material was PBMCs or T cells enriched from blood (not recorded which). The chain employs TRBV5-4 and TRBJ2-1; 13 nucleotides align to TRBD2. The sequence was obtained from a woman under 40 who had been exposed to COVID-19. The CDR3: CASSLGGLAGAGNEQFF. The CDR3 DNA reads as TGTGCCAGCAGCTTGGGTGGACTAGCGGGAGCGGGAAATGAGCAGTTCTTC.